This T cell receptor beta chain was documented in a study of blood T cell repertoires in COVID-19. Data came from immunoSEQ multiplex PCR; TCRdb stores just in-frame clones and leaves some out. The data hold just over 95,000 clones, with over 70% observed a single time. The material sequenced was peripheral blood. The clonotype comes from a man in his sixties with acute or convalescent COVID-19.

CDR3 in DNA: TGTGCCAGCACAGGGACAGGGTATTTAAGTGGCTACACCTTC. Translation gives CASTGTGYLSGYTF. The rearrangement links TRBV9 to TRBJ1-2; TRBD1 aligns across 9 bases. V lost 6 bases and J lost 7; bases outside the gene matches: 10. Germline CDR1 SGDLS, CDR2 YYNGEE. This CDR3 region has 14 residues.